A selection of T cell receptor beta chains follows, all from one sample in a study of CD4 T cells in relation to SARS-CoV-2 and coronaviruses. Produced via immunoSEQ multiplex PCR; TCRdb's table is partial and in-frame only. The sample includes 35,000 to 50,000 clones, 82% of them seen just once. Antigens of these TCRs are unknown. The sample consisted of naive CD4+ T cells from PBMCs, cultured in vitro. The source of these receptors is an adult with COVID-19. The CDR3 runs from the conserved cysteine through the conserved F or W. The D gene is left open where the match is weak. Clone size is not always given. Where it is, it says once, few, many or a class for expanded clones.

TRBJ2-2,NA,TRBV10-3,NA,TGTGCCATCAGTGACGGCTCGGGGTCCGGGGAGCTGTTTTTT,CAISDGSGSGELFF
TRBJ1-5,few,TRBV2,TRBD1,TGTGCCAGCAGTACAGACAGGGAGGGGTCCTTGAGCAATCAGCCCCAGCATTTT,CASSTDREGSLSNQPQHF
TRBJ2-2,NA,TRBV19,NA,TGTGCCAGTAGTATGGGCAGGGTTGGGACCGGGGAGCTGTTTTTT,CASSMGRVGTGELFF
TRBJ1-5,NA,TRBV18,NA,TGTGCCAGCTCATCGAAAACGACAGCGCCCCAGCATTTT,CASSSKTTAPQHF
TRBJ2-1,NA,TRBV18,TRBD1,TGTGCCAGCGCCGGACAGGGGCCAAGCGGGACGACCCCCTACAATGAGCAGTTCTTC,CASAGQGPSGTTPYNEQFF
TRBJ2-1,few,TRBV3-1/TRBV3-2,TRBD2,TGTGCCAGCAGCCAAGATCTGGGGACTAGCAATGAGCAGTTCTTC,CASSQDLGTSNEQFF
TRBJ1-2,NA,TRBV25-1,NA,TGTGCCAGCAGTGAATCAGGCAGGGGTACCTATGGCTACACCTTC,CASSESGRGTYGYTF
TRBJ2-5,NA,TRBV6-5,NA,TGTGCCAGCAGTTACTCGGTGAACCAAGAGACCCAGTACTTC,CASSYSVNQETQYF
TRBJ1-3,few,TRBV6-1,NA,TGTGCCAGCAGTGACAGGGTGTCGGGAAACACCATATATTTT,CASSDRVSGNTIYF
TRBJ2-1,NA,TRBV3-1/TRBV3-2,NA,TGTGCCAGCAGCCAAGCTCGTTCGGGAGTTGGAGCGTACAATGAGCAGTTCTTC,CASSQARSGVGAYNEQFF
TRBJ2-7,NA,TRBV6-6,TRBD1,TGTGCCAGCAGTGATACAGGGGTGGCCTACGAGCAGTACTTC,CASSDTGVAYEQYF
TRBJ2-1,NA,TRBV30,NA,TGTGCCGGGGGGAGAATAGAGCAGTTCTTC,CAGGRIEQFF
TRBJ2-3,NA,TRBV27,NA,TGTGCCAGCAGCTCCCTACTAGACCGTTACACAGATACGCAGTATTTT,CASSSLLDRYTDTQYF
TRBJ2-3,NA,TRBV27,NA,TGTGCCAGCAGTTGGGACGTCACAGATACGCAGTATTTT,CASSWDVTDTQYF
TRBJ2-7,few,TRBV11-2,NA,TGTGCCAGCAGCACCTACGAGCAGTACTTC,CASSTYEQYF
TRBJ2-7,NA,TRBV6-6,NA,TGTGCCAGCAGCCCAAACCTAGCGCCGACCTACGAGCAGTACTTC,CASSPNLAPTYEQYF
TRBJ2-5,NA,TRBV6-6,NA,TGTGCCAGCAGCCTCAGGAGAGTGGAGACCCAGTACTTC,CASSLRRVETQYF
TRBJ2-2,NA,TRBV7-9,TRBD2,TGTGCCAGCAGCTTAGCTTCTGCGGGAGCCAATTGGAACACCGGGGAGCTGTTTTTT,CASSLASAGANWNTGELFF
TRBJ2-7,NA,TRBV9,NA,TGTGCCAGCAGCGTAGGCAGGGGAGGGGATAGGCCCTACGAGCAGTACTTC,CASSVGRGGDRPYEQYF
TRBJ2-3,NA,TRBV19,NA,TGTGCCAGTAGGATTAGCGGTAGCACAGATACGCAGTATTTT,CASRISGSTDTQYF
TRBJ2-7,few,TRBV5-4,TRBD2,TGTGCCAGCAGCCCTATCTCCGCGGGAGGGTACGAGCAGTACTTC,CASSPISAGGYEQYF
TRBJ2-3,NA,TRBV19,TRBD2,TGTGCCAGTAGTAGGGAGGGCCTTTTCGCCCGCACCGGGGGTATCACACGCCATACGCAGTATTTT,CASSREGLFARTGGITRHTQYF
TRBJ2-2,few,TRBV5-6,NA,TGTGCCAGCAGCTTACGACCGAACACCGGGGAGCTGTTTTTT,CASSLRPNTGELFF
TRBJ2-7,NA,TRBV5-6,TRBD1,TGTGCCAGCAGCTTAATGACAGGGGACGAGCAGTACTTC,CASSLMTGDEQYF
TRBJ1-5,NA,TRBV3-1/TRBV3-2,NA,TGTGCCAGCAGCCGGAAGGACAGCGATCAGCCCCAGCATTTT,CASSRKDSDQPQHF
TRBJ2-7,NA,TRBV28,TRBD1,TGTGCCAGCAGTGGAGCCGGGACAGGTTCCTACGAGCAGTACTTC,CASSGAGTGSYEQYF
TRBJ2-3,NA,TRBV28,TRBD2,TGTGCCAGCAGTCCAAGCACTAGCGGGGACACAGATACGCAGTATTTT,CASSPSTSGDTDTQYF
TRBJ2-2,NA,TRBV28,TRBD2,TGTGCCAGCAGGACAGCGGGGAGGACCGGGGAGCTGTTTTTT,CASRTAGRTGELFF
TRBJ1-2,NA,TRBV4-1,NA,TGCGCCAGCAGCCATATAACAACTAACTATGGCTACACCTTC,CASSHITTNYGYTF
TRBJ2-7,NA,TRBV27,NA,TGTGCCAGCAGTTCATACCCACAACCGCAGGCGGTCCTGAACTACGAGCAGTACTTC,CASSSYPQPQAVLNYEQYF
TRBJ2-7,NA,TRBV28,NA,TGTGCCAGCACCGACCCCCGCGGGGGCTTCTCCTACGAGCAGTACTTC,CASTDPRGGFSYEQYF
TRBJ2-1,NA,TRBV19,NA,TGTGCCAGTACCGCGGCCAGCTCCTACAATGAGCAGTTCTTC,CASTAASSYNEQFF
TRBJ2-1,NA,TRBV5-1,TRBD2,TGCGCCAGCAGCCCGGGACTAGCGGGAGCATATGAGCAGTTCTTC,CASSPGLAGAYEQFF
TRBJ2-5,NA,TRBV15,TRBD2,TGTGCCACCGGAACGGAGCGGGAGTTGCGGACCCAGTACTTC,CATGTERELRTQYF
TRBJ2-2,NA,TRBV18,NA,TGTGCCAGCTCACCACGGAGGGAGACCAACACCGGGGAGCTGTTTTTT,CASSPRRETNTGELFF
TRBJ1-3,NA,TRBV14,TRBD1,TGTGCCAGCAGCCTCTTCCGCCCGACAGGGCGCACCTCTGGAAACACCATATATTTT,CASSLFRPTGRTSGNTIYF
TRBJ2-6,NA,TRBV5-4,NA,TGTGCCAGCAGCCCTTTCCTAAACTCTGGGGCCAACGTCCTGACTTTC,CASSPFLNSGANVLTF
TRBJ2-5,NA,TRBV28,NA,TGTGCCAGCAGTCTAAAAGAGACCCAGTACTTC,CASSLKETQYF
TRBJ2-3,once,TRBV5-1,NA,TGCGCCAGCAGCTCCCGGACCGACGGTACGCAGTATTTT,CASSSRTDGTQYF
TRBJ1-2,NA,TRBV18,NA,TGTGCCAGCTCACCATCGGCGAATATGCAGATCCGGGGGCAGCGGTATGGCTACACCTTC,CASSPSANMQIRGQRYGYTF
TRBJ2-3,NA,TRBV7-5,NA,TGTGTCAGAAGCTTGTCCGGGACAGGGTGCACAGATACGCAGTATTTT,CVRSLSGTGCTDTQYF
TRBJ2-7,NA,TRBV2,TRBD1,TGTGCCAGCAGCGGACAGGGGATCGACGAGCAGTACTTC,CASSGQGIDEQYF
TRBJ1-5,NA,TRBV18,TRBD1,TGTGCCAGCTCACCACCAGGGGCGACAGGGCTAGAGCCCCAGCATTTT,CASSPPGATGLEPQHF
TRBJ2-7,NA,TRBV2,NA,TGTGCCAGCTCGGCGGGGATTCCCTACGAGCAGTACTTC,CASSAGIPYEQYF
TRBJ2-7,once,TRBV4-2,TRBD1,TGTGCCAGCAGCCAAGTGGGGACAGGGGGCAACTACGAGCAGTACTTC,CASSQVGTGGNYEQYF
TRBJ2-7,NA,TRBV28,NA,TGTGCCAGCAGTATCTACTCCTTGCGGCCCTACGAGCAGTACTTC,CASSIYSLRPYEQYF
TRBJ2-1,NA,TRBV9,TRBD1,TGTGCCAGCAGCAGCGACAGGGGGGCTAATATTGAGCAGTTCTTC,CASSSDRGANIEQFF
TRBJ2-3,NA,TRBV19,NA,TGTGCCAGTAGTCAGCCCTCCGCCGCAGATACGCAGTATTTT,CASSQPSAADTQYF
TRBJ2-3,NA,TRBV6-1,NA,TGTGCCAGCAGTGAAGGAATCGGTTTGATTACAGATACGCAGTATTTT,CASSEGIGLITDTQYF
TRBJ2-3,once,TRBV11-1,TRBD2,TGTGCCAGCAGCTCATCCCAGACTAGCGGGCCAGATACGCAGTATTTT,CASSSSQTSGPDTQYF
TRBJ2-3,NA,TRBV4-1,TRBD2,TGCGCCAGCAGCCAGACTAGCGGGAGCGCAGATACGCAGTATTTT,CASSQTSGSADTQYF
TRBJ1-6,NA,TRBV4-3,NA,TGCGCCAGCAGCCAAGATCAATGGGGGATGAGCTCCTATAATTCACCCCTCCACTTT,CASSQDQWGMSSYNSPLHF
TRBJ2-3,few,TRBV13,NA,TGTGCCAGCAGCTTAGGGTCAGAACACACAGATACGCAGTATTTT,CASSLGSEHTDTQYF
TRBJ2-7,NA,TRBV4-1,NA,TGCGCCAGCAGCCAAGGGGAAGTTGGTAGGAGGCTTGGGGTTGGTTCGTACGAGCAGTACTTC,CASSQGEVGRRLGVGSYEQYF
TRBJ2-3,NA,TRBV5-4,NA,TGTGCCAGCAGCCCGGGTGGTAGCGGTAGAGAGGATACGCAGTATTTT,CASSPGGSGREDTQYF
TRBJ1-2,NA,TRBV2,TRBD1,TGTGCCAGCAGTGAGTGGCAGGGGGCGCGTGGCTACACCTTC,CASSEWQGARGYTF
TRBJ2-7,NA,TRBV20-1,TRBD1,TGCAGTGCTAGTTGGGGACAGGGTTACGAGCAGTACTTC,CSASWGQGYEQYF